These 27 T cell receptor beta chains were all obtained from the same sample, sequenced in a study of blood T cell repertoires in COVID-19. Only in-frame clones appear in the TCRdb table, and some are missing; sequencing was by immunoSEQ multiplex PCR. The sample holds 150,000 or so clones, roughly 90% seen once. Sequences were obtained from peripheral blood. The receptor source for this set is a man younger than 45 with COVID-19, enrolled during active disease.

The rearrangement links TRBV28 to TRBJ1-2, with a weak D call TRBD1 (6 bases). The CDR3 is made up of 15 amino acids. The germline V gene encodes CDR1 MDHEN and CDR2 SYDVKM. V lost 10 bases and J 4 bases, leaving 22 bases between the germline ends. CDR3 sequence reads: CAIRLTGNYGYGYTF. Here the CDR3 DNA reads TGTGCCATTAGACTTACAGGGAACTACGGCTATGGCTACACCTTC.

The chain employs TRBV15 and TRBJ2-7, with D possibly matching TRBD1 (6 bases). Trimming stripped 0 bases from V and 0 bases from J, with 9 bases between. There are 15 residues in the CDR3. Germline V gives CDR1 LNHNV, CDR2 YYDKDF (reference sequence). As DNA, the CDR3 is TGTGCCACCAGCAGAGAGGGGGCCCGCTCCTACGAGCAGTACTTC. Protein: CATSREGARSYEQYF.

This chain joins TRBV11-2 and TRBJ2-7, with 11 bases identical to TRBD2. Trimming removed 5 bases from V and 3 bases from J; junction bases left unmatched: 9. This CDR3 is 16 amino acids long. Germline loops: CDR1 SGHAT, CDR2 FQNNGV. The CDR3 loop is CASSIYSGGAFYEQYF. CDR3 bases: TGTGCCAGCAGCATCTATAGCGGGGGGGCTTTCTACGAGCAGTACTTC.

The CDR3 loop reads CASSPLTGSGNEQFF. The CDR3 DNA sequence: TGTGCCAGCTCACCGTTAACCGGGAGCGGCAATGAGCAGTTCTTC. The V call is TRBV18, the J call TRBJ2-1; tentative D call: TRBD2 (6 bases). The V and J ends lost 3 bases and 6 bases respectively, with 15 bases between them. Germline V gene lookup returns CDR1 KGHSH and CDR2 LQKENI. The CDR3 has 15 residues.

The chain links TRBV6-5 to TRBJ2-7; the D gene is possibly TRBD1 (5 bases). Per germline, CDR1 MNHEY and CDR2 SVGAGI. Trimming cost V 0 bases and J 2 bases, with 8 bases left between them. CDR3 length: 14 residues. For the CDR3, the DNA is TGTGCCAGCAGTTACTCGCCAGGGACCTACGAGCAGTACTTC. As protein: CASSYSPGTYEQYF.

This clone was recorded once. This chain uses TRBV2 with TRBJ2-1; D gene unclear. Germline CDR1 and CDR2: SNHLY and FYNNEI. Trimming left V 1 base short and J 2 bases short, with 6 bases between. This CDR3 is built from 14 residues. The CDR3 is CASSEGLAYNEQFF. The CDR3 DNA sequence: TGTGCCAGCAGTGAAGGGCTAGCCTACAATGAGCAGTTCTTC.

This clone was counted a single time. V is TRBV7-9 and J is TRBJ1-2; unclear D gene. Per the germline V gene, CDR1 is SEHNR and CDR2 is FQNEAQ (reference sequence). Trimming stripped 0 bases from V and 4 bases from J, with 9 bases between. The CDR3 runs 14 residues. This CDR3 is CASSLAEGSYGYTF. CDR3 in DNA: TGTGCCAGCAGCTTAGCTGAGGGAAGCTATGGCTACACCTTC.

The chain couples TRBV2 to TRBJ1-6; perhaps TRBD1 as D (5 bases). CDR1 and CDR2 (germline): SNHLY, FYNNEI. The CDR3 is 15 amino acids. With 5 bases removed from V and 6 bases from J, the gap between germline ends came to 14 bases. The CDR3 bases are TGTGCCAGCAGTCCGCAGGGAGGAGGTAATTCACCCCTCCACTTT. This codes for CASSPQGGGNSPLHF.

V gene TRBV3-1 (or the pseudogene TRBV3-2) combines with J gene TRBJ2-5; D possibly corresponds to TRBD2 (6 bases). The CDR3 loop spans 14 amino acids. Germline-derived CDR1 and CDR2 are LGHDT and YNNKEL (reference sequence). V dropped 1 base and J dropped 4 bases, with 10 bases sitting between them. CDR3 coding DNA: TGTGCCAGCAGCCAAGTAGCGGAGGGAGAGACCCAGTACTTC. It yields the protein CASSQVAEGETQYF.

The chain carries TRBV6-2 or TRBV6-3 and TRBJ1-2; D is perhaps TRBD1 (5 bases). The CDR3 contains 15 residues. Germline-derived CDR1 and CDR2 are MNHEY and SVGEGT. V lost 4 bases and J lost 7, with 19 bases in between. The CDR3 bases are TGTGCCAGCAGTTGGGGCGAACGGAAAAAGGTTGGCTACACCTTC. Amino acid sequence: CASSWGERKKVGYTF.

The rearrangement uses TRBV12-3 or TRBV12-4 and TRBJ1-4, with unresolved D. The germline V and J ends were trimmed by 5 bases and 8 bases, with 9 bases remaining between them. The CDR3 covers 12 residues. The CDR3 region is CASSPQTEKLFF. Written as DNA, the CDR3 is TGTGCCAGCAGTCCTCAGACAGAAAAACTGTTTTTT.

The chain is built from TRBV9 and TRBJ1-1, with unresolved D. The CDR3 is 15 amino acids. Germline V CDR1 and CDR2: SGDLS, YYNGEE. The ends were cut back, 2 bases at V and 0 bases at J, with 11 bases in the middle. CDR3 DNA: TGTGCCAGCAGCGTGCAGGTTCAGATGAACACTGAAGCTTTCTTT. Its translation: CASSVQVQMNTEAFF.

The V and J genes are TRBV7-3 and TRBJ2-3, with TRBD1 matching 9 bases. CDR1 and CDR2 (germline): SGHTA, FQGTGA. The CDR3 length is 14 residues. Losses at the gene ends were 3 bases for V and 3 bases for J; bases not matched to a gene: 1. The CDR3 loop reads CASSFGTGTDTQYF. The CDR3 DNA sequence: TGTGCCAGCAGCTTCGGGACAGGGACAGATACGCAGTATTTT.

This chain links TRBV12-3 or TRBV12-4 with TRBJ1-5; TRBD1 matches at 7 bases. The CDR3 has 13 amino acids. V lost 3 bases and J lost 7; bases outside the gene matches: 3. CDR3 residues: CASSFDRAQPQHF. CDR3 in DNA: TGTGCCAGCAGTTTTGACAGGGCGCAGCCCCAGCATTTT.

The chain links TRBV4-1 to TRBJ2-1; 14 nucleotides align to TRBD2. The CDR3 contains 17 residues. The ends lost 0 bases at V and 8 bases at J; junction bases unmatched: 6. From germline, CDR1 is MGHRA and CDR2 YSYEKL. The CDR3 bases are TGCGCCAGCAGCCAAGACCCGGGGACTAGCGGGAGCGATGAGCAGTTCTTC. Protein sequence: CASSQDPGTSGSDEQFF.

The chain carries TRBV15 and TRBJ2-3, with TRBD2 matching 11 bases. The CDR3 has 15 residues. J was trimmed by 2 bases and V by 5 bases; bases with no gene match: 3. CDR1 and CDR2 (germline): LNHNV, YYDKDF (reference sequence). This CDR3 reads CATSLSGGATDTQYF. For the CDR3, the DNA is TGTGCCACCAGCCTTAGCGGGGGGGCCACAGATACGCAGTATTTT.

The V and J genes are TRBV7-2 and TRBJ2-6; D is undetermined. Trimming pared 5 bases from V and 1 base from J, leaving 15 bases between. CDR3 length equals 17 residues. Germline CDR1 SGHTA, CDR2 FQGNSA. CDR3 sequence: CASSPQAAVSGANVLTF. In nucleotides, the CDR3 is TGTGCCAGCAGCCCGCAGGCTGCAGTATCTGGGGCCAACGTCCTGACTTTC. The variable domain in full, completed from reference TRBV7-2 and TRBJ2-6, reads GAGVSQSPSNKVTEKGKDVELRCDPISGHTALYWYRQSLGQGLEFLIYFQGNSAPDKSGLPSDRFSAERTGGSVSTLTIQRTQQEDSAVYLCASSPQAAVSGANVLTFGAGSRLTVL.

V gene TRBV5-1 combines with J gene TRBJ2-7; tentative D call: TRBD2 (6 bases). Trimming shortened V by 4 bases and J by 2 bases, and 16 bases separated the two germline ends. The CDR3 covers 15 residues. CDR1 and CDR2 (germline): SGHRS, YFSETQ. The CDR3 DNA is TGCGCCAGCAGCCCCTCCGGAGGGCATACCTACGAGCAGTACTTC. Translation: CASSPSGGHTYEQYF.

The chain couples TRBV7-3 to TRBJ1-2, with 8 bases aligning to TRBD1. Germline CDR1 is SGHTA and CDR2 is FQGTGA. The CDR3 has 14 residues. V was pared by 5 bases and J by 7 bases, with 9 bases of the junction left unmatched. DNA of the CDR3: TGTGCCAGCAGCATCCAGGGGGCTCAGGGTGGCTACACCTTC. Translating it yields CASSIQGAQGGYTF.

The chain uses TRBV29-1 and TRBJ2-7; TRBD2 agrees at 8 bases. V shed 3 bases and J 0 bases; nucleotides not matched to a gene: 1. Germline V lookup: CDR1 SQVTM, CDR2 ANQGSEA. This CDR3 comprises 13 residues. The CDR3 sequence is CSVEREDSYEQYF. CDR3 DNA: TGCAGCGTTGAGCGGGAGGACTCCTACGAGCAGTACTTC.

CDR3 loop: CASSQVDFGGDPEAFF. CDR3 coding DNA: TGTGCCAGCAGCCAAGTGGATTTCGGAGGGGACCCTGAAGCTTTCTTT. The rearrangement links TRBV4-2 to TRBJ1-1; D is perhaps TRBD1 (5 bases). Germline lookup yields CDR1 LGHNA and CDR2 YNFKEQ. This CDR3 has 16 amino acids. V lost 1 base and J lost 6, with 18 bases in between.

The chain joins TRBV4-1 to TRBJ2-1; 7 nucleotides line up with TRBD2. Germline V lookup: CDR1 MGHRA, CDR2 YSYEKL. The CDR3 runs 13 residues. The trim removed 3 bases at V and 10 bases at J, leaving 6 bases unmatched. CDR3 loop: CASSHLLAPEQFF. For the CDR3, the DNA is TGCGCCAGCAGCCATTTACTAGCGCCCGAGCAGTTCTTC.

The chain employs TRBV5-1 and TRBJ2-7; 9 bases line up with TRBD1. The junction had 15 bases not matched to a gene; V was cut back by 3 bases and J by 5 bases. The CDR3 runs 17 residues. Germline V gives CDR1 SGHRS, CDR2 YFSETQ. CDR3 loop: CASSYNSGTGSSHEQYF. In DNA form, the CDR3 reads TGCGCCAGCAGCTACAACTCCGGGACAGGGTCCAGTCACGAGCAGTACTTC.

The chain couples TRBV9 to TRBJ2-5; 12 nucleotides agree with TRBD1. Germline assignment: CDR1 SGDLS and CDR2 YYNGEE. Trimming cost V 4 bases and J 4 bases; bases outside gene matches: 2. The CDR3 spans 14 residues. The CDR3 bases are TGTGCCAGCAGCCCGGGACAGGGGGCAGAGACCCAGTACTTC. Residues: CASSPGQGAETQYF. Full variable domain (remainder filled in from reference TRBV9 and TRBJ2-5): DSGVTQTPKHLITATGQRVTLRCSPRSGDLSVYWYQQSLDQGLQFLIQYYNGEERAKGNILERFSAQQFPDLHSELNLSSLELGDSALYFCASSPGQGAETQYFGPGTRLLVL.

This chain uses TRBV7-9 with TRBJ2-5, with 7 bases fitting TRBD1. The ends lost 4 bases at V and 1 base at J; junction bases unmatched: 9. The CDR3 sequence is 16 residues long. CDR1 is SEHNR and CDR2 is FQNEAQ in the germline V gene (reference sequence). CDR3: CASSSTGQGTQETQYF. In DNA, the CDR3 is TGTGCCAGCAGCTCGACAGGGCAGGGTACCCAAGAGACCCAGTACTTC.

This sequence joins TRBV28 and TRBJ1-5; D gene ambiguous. Germline CDR1 and CDR2: MDHEN and SYDVKM. The germline V and J ends were trimmed by 5 bases and 9 bases, with 14 bases remaining between them. The CDR3 length is 13 residues. CDR3 DNA sequence: TGTGCCAGCAGTCTGAGGGTTAAGACGCCCCAGCATTTT. Protein product: CASSLRVKTPQHF. Together with reference TRBV28 and TRBJ1-5, the CDR3 gives the full variable domain: DVKVTQSSRYLVKRTGEKVFLECVQDMDHENMFWYRQDPGLGLRLIYFSYDVKMKEKGDIPEGYSVSREKKERFSLILESASTNQTSMYLCASSLRVKTPQHFGDGTRLSIL.

The chain joins TRBV27 to TRBJ2-2; 14 bases line up with TRBD2. Germline V gene lookup returns CDR1 MNHEY and CDR2 SMNVEV (reference sequence). Trimming took 5 bases from V and 7 from J; bases not matched to a gene: 15. The CDR3 totals 19 residues. The CDR3 coding sequence is TGTGCCAGCAGTCTTAAGGGACTAGCGGGAGTGGTGTATGGCGGGGAGCTGTTTTTT. Encoded protein: CASSLKGLAGVVYGGELFF.